Listed here are 26 T cell receptor beta chains from one sample, sequenced in a study of T cell responses to AZD1222 COVID-19 vaccine. The assay was immunoSEQ multiplex PCR, and TCRdb's table has in-frame clones only and misses some. The data hold some 150,000 clones, with 75% to 90% observed a single time. The material was peripheral blood, obtained after recovery from COVID-19. These receptors came from an adult who had recovered from COVID-19.

V is TRBV18 and J is TRBJ1-4, with D hard to call. This CDR3 has 13 amino acids. Germline V gene data show CDR1 as KGHSH and CDR2 as LQKENI. V lost 3 bases, J lost 4 bases, and 6 bases lay in between. CDR3 nucleotide sequence: TGTGCCAGCTCACCTAGTTTTAATGAAAAACTGTTTTTT. As protein: CASSPSFNEKLFF.

This chain joins TRBV9 and TRBJ2-1; 14 nucleotides align to TRBD2. CDR1 is SGDLS, CDR2 YYNGEE, per germline. Unmatched junction bases numbered 13, after V lost 4 bases and J lost 7 bases. There are 18 residues in the CDR3. In DNA, the CDR3 is TGTGCCAGCAGCACCGGACTAGCGGGAGGCTCGGTTGTGAATGAGCAGTTCTTC. Residues: CASSTGLAGGSVVNEQFF.

The J gene is TRBJ2-7, the V gene TRBV9, with 14 bases matching TRBD2. There are 19 residues in the CDR3. CDR1 and CDR2 from the germline V gene are SGDLS and YYNGEE. With 5 bases clipped from V and 5 bases from J, the junction kept 18 bases outside the gene matches. The CDR3 spells CASRGSLTSGRARNHEQYF. CDR3 nucleotides: TGTGCCAGCAGGGGGAGCCTGACTAGCGGGAGGGCCCGGAACCACGAGCAGTACTTC. Variable domain in full (rest from reference TRBV9 and TRBJ2-7): DSGVTQTPKHLITATGQRVTLRCSPRSGDLSVYWYQQSLDQGLQFLIQYYNGEERAKGNILERFSAQQFPDLHSELNLSSLELGDSALYFCASRGSLTSGRARNHEQYFGPGTRLTVT.

The chain recombines TRBV5-1 with TRBJ1-6, with 7 bases matching TRBD1. The CDR3 has 22 residues. The V segment lost 0 bases and the J segment 0 bases; nucleotides outside the gene matches: 18. Germline-derived CDR1 and CDR2 are SGHRS and YFSETQ. For the CDR3, the DNA is TGCGCCAGCAGCTTGGCCTGGAGCCCCAAGGGGGCCAGTTCCTCCTATAATTCACCCCTCCACTTT. Translation gives CASSLAWSPKGASSSYNSPLHF. Supplemented by reference TRBV5-1 and TRBJ1-6, the full variable domain reads KAGVTQTPRYLIKTRGQQVTLSCSPISGHRSVSWYQQTPGQGLQFLFEYFSETQRNKGNFPGRFSGRQFSNSRSEMNVSTLELGDSALYLCASSLAWSPKGASSSYNSPLHFGNGTRLTVT.

V is TRBV2 and J is TRBJ1-2; D gene uncertain. The CDR3 contains 15 residues. Trimming took off 4 bases at V and 7 bases at J, with 19 bases between the two ends. From germline, CDR1 is SNHLY and CDR2 FYNNEI. CDR3 nucleotides: TGTGCCAGCAGTGCCGAATCGGGGAGAGATTCTGGCTACACCTTC. Amino acids: CASSAESGRDSGYTF.

The table lists this clone with a count of one. V and J are TRBV6-4 and TRBJ2-1; D possibly corresponds to TRBD2 (6 bases). Deletions cut 0 bases from V and 0 bases from J, with 9 bases between. Looked up from germline, CDR1 is MRHNA and CDR2 is SNTAGT. The CDR3 covers 16 residues. CDR3 nucleotides: TGTGCCAGCAGTGACTCCGGGGGATCCTCCTACAATGAGCAGTTCTTC. Translation gives CASSDSGGSSYNEQFF.

The chain is built from TRBV7-3 and TRBJ2-2; no clear D gene. Between the trimmed V and J ends, which lost 3 bases and 4 bases, there was a span of 9 bases. Per the germline V gene, CDR1 is SGHTA and CDR2 is FQGTGA. The CDR3 is 14 residues long. CDR3 in DNA: TGTGCCAGCAGCTTCTCCTGGGGCACCGGGGAGCTGTTTTTT. Amino acids: CASSFSWGTGELFF.

V and J are TRBV9 and TRBJ2-1, with TRBD1 as a possible D gene (6 bases). This CDR3 has 13 residues. V was shortened by 2 bases and J by 9 bases, with 12 bases between the two germline ends. Germline V CDR1 and CDR2: SGDLS, YYNGEE. The CDR3 bases are TGTGCCAGCAGCGTCCGGGACATCGGTGAGCAGTTCTTC. It encodes CASSVRDIGEQFF.

This chain joins TRBV15 and TRBJ2-3, with 7 bases fitting TRBD2. Unmatched junction bases numbered 9, after V lost 9 bases and J lost 0 bases. CDR1 is LNHNV, CDR2 YYDKDF, per germline (reference sequence). The CDR3 extends over 15 amino acids. The CDR3: CATFKGGGSTDTQYF. The CDR3, as DNA: TGTGCCACTTTCAAGGGCGGGGGTAGCACAGATACGCAGTATTTT.

The rearrangement uses TRBV6-5 and TRBJ2-7; 7 positions match TRBD1. Germline V CDR1 and CDR2: MNHEY, SVGAGI. The V gene end was trimmed by 6 bases and the J gene end by 1 base; junction bases not matched to a gene: 3. The CDR3 is made up of 13 amino acids. CDR3 protein: CASRRGQSYEQYF. The DNA for the CDR3 is TGTGCCAGCAGGAGGGGGCAGTCCTACGAGCAGTACTTC.

The chain is built from TRBV28 and TRBJ2-7, with D maybe TRBD2 (5 bases). CDR3 length: 15 amino acids. CDR1 is MDHEN and CDR2 is SYDVKM in the germline V gene. The V end was cut by 4 bases, the J end by 6 bases, with 19 bases between. The CDR3 DNA follows: TGTGCCAGCAGTTCCTCGGGAACTAGGGTCTCCGAGCAGTACTTC. This sequence encodes CASSSSGTRVSEQYF.

The chain combines TRBV7-2 with TRBJ1-5; no firm D call. The CDR3 totals 12 residues. Trimming removed 4 bases from V and 9 bases from J, with 10 bases in between. Germline V gene data show CDR1 as SGHTA and CDR2 as FQGNSA. The CDR3 loop is CASSSTYPPQHF. The CDR3 nucleotides are TGTGCCAGCAGCTCGACCTATCCGCCCCAGCATTTT.

The chain employs TRBV19 and TRBJ2-3; D is undetermined. Germline CDR1 LNHDA, CDR2 SQIVND (reference sequence). V was trimmed by 2 bases and J by 3 bases, leaving 9 bases between them. This CDR3 contains 14 residues. This chain's CDR3 is CASSIMGTTDTQYF. The CDR3 nucleotides read TGTGCCAGTAGTATAATGGGTACGACAGATACGCAGTATTTT.

J is TRBJ1-1 and V is TRBV6-5; D is possibly TRBD1 (6 bases). With 6 bases removed from V and 11 bases from J, the gap between germline ends came to 19 bases. This CDR3 comprises 13 residues. Per germline, CDR1 MNHEY and CDR2 SVGAGI. CDR3 amino acids: CASRFMVGTQAFF. The CDR3 DNA is TGTGCCAGCAGATTTATGGTCGGGACACAGGCTTTCTTT.

This chain joins TRBV13 and TRBJ2-3; D is ambiguous. There are 15 residues in the CDR3. Trimming took off 5 bases at V and 2 bases at J, with 14 bases between the two ends. Germline lookup yields CDR1 PRHDT and CDR2 FYEKMQ (reference sequence). The CDR3 protein is CASSPPARDTDTQYF. The CDR3 region has the DNA TGTGCCAGCAGCCCCCCGGCCCGCGACACAGATACGCAGTATTTT.

This clone was counted a few times. V and J are TRBV18 and TRBJ1-1; D gene unclear. Germline V gene sequence: CDR1 KGHSH, CDR2 LQKENI. The CDR3 contains 13 residues. Trimming cost V 4 bases and J 1 base, with 7 bases left between them. In nucleotides, the CDR3 is TGTGCCAGCTCACAAGACGAGAACACTGAAGCTTTCTTT. It codes for CASSQDENTEAFF. The whole variable domain, remainder taken from reference TRBV18 and TRBJ1-1, is NAGVMQNPRHLVRRRGQEARLRCSPMKGHSHVYWYRQLPEEGLKFMVYLQKENIIDESGMPKERFSAEFPKEGPSILRIQQVVRGDSAAYFCASSQDENTEAFFGQGTRLTVV.

As to this clone: Its ends do not fully match the called genes, so a read error is possible. This rearrangement joins TRBV12-3 or TRBV12-4 to TRBJ2-5; TRBD2 matches 9 bases. This CDR3 comprises 11 residues. CDR3 DNA sequence: TGTGCCAGCAGTTTACTAGCGGGGCTTAACTTC. Translating gives CASSLLAGLNF.

The chain combines TRBV18 with TRBJ1-5; D perhaps matches TRBD1 (6 bases). The ends were cut back, 3 bases at V and 7 bases at J, with 16 bases in the middle. The CDR3 length is 15 residues. CDR1 is KGHSH and CDR2 is LQKENI in the germline V gene. CDR3 sequence reads: CASSPGGRARQPQHF. DNA for the CDR3: TGTGCCAGCTCACCGGGGGGCAGGGCTCGGCAGCCCCAGCATTTT. Full variable domain (rest looked up from reference TRBV18 and TRBJ1-5): NAGVMQNPRHLVRRRGQEARLRCSPMKGHSHVYWYRQLPEEGLKFMVYLQKENIIDESGMPKERFSAEFPKEGPSILRIQQVVRGDSAAYFCASSPGGRARQPQHFGDGTRLSIL.

The rearrangement joins TRBV7-9 to TRBJ1-5; D may be TRBD1 (5 bases). This CDR3 spans 14 amino acids. The V gene's germline CDR1 is SEHNR and CDR2 FQNEAQ (reference sequence). V lost 5 bases and J 3 bases, leaving 11 bases between the germline ends. CDR3 sequence (DNA): TGTGCCAGCAGCCTCGGAGGGGACAATCAGCCCCAGCATTTT. It translates to CASSLGGDNQPQHF.

The rearrangement links TRBV5-1 to TRBJ1-4; D is ambiguous. V was cut by 4 bases and J by 4 bases, with 11 bases left in between. This CDR3 region has 14 residues. Germline CDR1 is SGHRS and CDR2 is YFSETQ. The CDR3 sequence is CASSPTAFNEKLFF. DNA for the CDR3: TGCGCCAGCAGCCCGACGGCCTTTAATGAAAAACTGTTTTTT.

Here the CDR3 DNA reads TGTGCCAGCAGCATACTTAGGGGGACTAGCGGGAGCCATGAGCAGTTCTTC. Translating gives CASSILRGTSGSHEQFF. The chain carries TRBV21-1 and TRBJ2-1; the D segment call TRBD2 is taken from the table without a DNA check. TRBV21-1 is reported as a pseudogene. CDR3 size: 17 residues.

V usage is TRBV5-1 and J usage is TRBJ2-5; D uncertain. V lost 3 bases and J lost 4, with 16 bases in between. Germline CDR1 and CDR2: SGHRS and YFSETQ. The CDR3 spans 15 residues. CDR3 residues: CASSSRPSWGETQYF. In DNA form, the CDR3 reads TGCGCCAGCAGCTCGAGGCCAAGCTGGGGAGAGACCCAGTACTTC.

As DNA, the CDR3 is TGTGCCAGCAGCCAATGGGACCTGAGGGGAGCTAACTATGGCTACACCTTC. Encoded protein: CASSQWDLRGANYGYTF. The V and J genes are TRBV3-1 (or the pseudogene TRBV3-2) and TRBJ1-2; D perhaps matches TRBD1 (5 bases). Trimming took off 2 bases at V and 0 bases at J, with 16 bases between the two ends. Germline lookup yields CDR1 LGHDT and CDR2 YNNKEL (reference sequence). This CDR3 comprises 17 residues.

The chain couples TRBV7-9 to TRBJ2-5; possibly TRBD2 for D (5 bases). Germline V gene data show CDR1 as SEHNR and CDR2 as FQNEAQ (reference sequence). Trimming removed 1 base from V and 6 bases from J, with 9 bases in between. This CDR3 has 13 amino acids. The CDR3 DNA follows: TGTGCCAGCAGCTTAGGAACCGGGAAGACCCAGTACTTC. It is translated as CASSLGTGKTQYF.

The V call is TRBV28, the J call TRBJ2-1; 8 bases are shared with TRBD1. This CDR3 is 15 amino acids long. Germline assignment: CDR1 MDHEN and CDR2 SYDVKM. V lost 2 bases and J lost 4; bases outside the gene matches: 4. The DNA for the CDR3 is TGTGCCAGCAGTTTAACAGGGGGTATATACAATGAGCAGTTCTTC. Its translation is CASSLTGGIYNEQFF.

The chain uses TRBV5-1 and TRBJ2-2; D is unclear. The CDR3 spans 14 residues. V was cut by 1 base and J by 4 bases, with 8 bases left in between. The germline V gene has CDR1 SGHRS and CDR2 YFSETQ. As DNA, the CDR3 is TGCGCCAGCAGCTTGAGCCAGCCCACCGGGGAGCTGTTTTTT. Protein product: CASSLSQPTGELFF.